This T cell receptor (beta chain) was identified during a study of T cell repertoires in cytomegalovirus infection. Study context: Matching HLA type, along with CMV infection, was indicated by public TCR beta signatures.

TCRdb fed the reads into MiXCR, producing one record per CDR3 protein. The sample carries around 130,000 distinct CDR3 sequences, 7% to 10% recorded once. Study observations and caveats: HLA-C-restricted, CMV-specific TCR beta clonotypes were dominant ex vivo.

The trim removed 1 base at V and 6 bases at J, leaving 8 bases unmatched. Germline V gene data show CDR1 as SGHVS and CDR2 as FNYEAQ. This CDR3 spans 15 amino acids. This clonotype was seen many times. Its cognate antigen is unknown. This receptor was obtained from a human donor in good health (CMV status not recorded). Some clones in this sample may be carry-over from other donors' samples. Sequencing was carried out using PBMCs. The rearrangement links TRBV7-6 to TRBJ1-2, with 7 nucleotides matching TRBD1. Here the CDR3 reads CASSLEGQGGHGYTF. DNA for the CDR3: TGTGCCAGCAGCTTAGAGGGGCAGGGGGGGCATGGCTACACCTTC. Based on the CDR3 plus reference TRBV7-6 and TRBJ1-2, the full variable domain is GAGVSQSPRYKVTKRGQDVALRCDPISGHVSLYWYRQALGQGPEFLTYFNYEAQQDKSGLPNDRFSAERPEGSISTLTIQRTEQRDSAMYRCASSLEGQGGHGYTFGSGTRLTVV.